These 21 T cell receptor beta chains originate from one sample sequenced in a study of shared clonotypes between healthy human individuals. Measured with immunoSEQ multiplex PCR; TCRdb has only the in-frame clones, and not every one. The table lists about 2.4 million clones, 90% to 95% of them singletons. Sequencing was done on a sample of naive CD4+ T cells from PBMCs. Subset indicated: CD45RA+ positively selected. The receptors derive from a man aged 18 to 30 in good health. Some clones in this sample may be carry-over from other donors' samples.

This chain uses TRBV28 with TRBJ2-3; 7 bases align to TRBD2. Germline trimming cut 5 bases from V and 4 bases from J; bases unmatched to any gene: 9. Per germline, CDR1 MDHEN and CDR2 SYDVKM. The CDR3 consists of 15 residues. For the CDR3, the DNA is TGTGCCAGCAGTGTCGGCGCCAGCGGGGCAGATACGCAGTATTTT. It yields the protein CASSVGASGADTQYF.

The V gene is TRBV28, the J gene TRBJ2-7; TRBD1 agrees at 9 bases. There are 15 residues in the CDR3. Germline lookup yields CDR1 MDHEN and CDR2 SYDVKM. The trim removed 6 bases at V and 1 base at J, leaving 7 bases unmatched. The CDR3 is CASSPGTGWSYEQYF. The CDR3 nucleotides read TGTGCCAGCAGCCCCGGGACAGGGTGGTCCTACGAGCAGTACTTC.

As concerns this clone: Other nucleotide sequences from this sample produce the same CDR3. For the CDR3, the DNA is TGCGCCAGCAGCTCCGGGACAGGGGACTACGAGCAGTACTTC. Protein product: CASSSGTGDYEQYF. V is TRBV5-1 and J is TRBJ2-7; TRBD1 agrees at 10 bases. CDR1 is SGHRS, CDR2 YFSETQ, per germline. Unmatched junction bases numbered 3, after V lost 3 bases and J lost 3 bases. CDR3 length: 14 residues. The complete variable domain, with remaining parts taken from reference TRBV5-1 and TRBJ2-7, reads KAGVTQTPRYLIKTRGQQVTLSCSPISGHRSVSWYQQTPGQGLQFLFEYFSETQRNKGNFPGRFSGRQFSNSRSEMNVSTLELGDSALYLCASSSGTGDYEQYFGPGTRLTVT.

This rearrangement joins TRBV28 to TRBJ1-1, with D perhaps matching TRBD1 (5 bases). The CDR3 is made up of 15 amino acids. The V end lost 2 bases, the J end lost 3 bases, and 13 bases lay between the germline ends. CDR1 and CDR2 from the germline V gene are MDHEN and SYDVKM. The CDR3 DNA sequence: TGTGCCAGCAGTTTAGGGGCAACTCCGGACACTGAAGCTTTCTTT. Translated: CASSLGATPDTEAFF.

The CDR3, as DNA: TGTGCCAGTAGTATAACCGCAGGGATTTACTACGAGCAGTACTTC. Its translation is CASSITAGIYYEQYF. The genes are TRBV19 and TRBJ2-7, with TRBD1 as a possible D gene (5 bases). The CDR3 spans 15 residues. Trimming left V 2 bases short and J 3 bases short, with 14 bases between. The germline gives CDR1 LNHDA, CDR2 SQIVND (reference sequence).

This clone has only one observation. The chain combines TRBV7-8 with TRBJ2-1; 8 bases agree with TRBD2. The CDR3 is 18 amino acids. Germline V gives CDR1 SGHVS, CDR2 FQNEAQ. Trimming took 5 bases from V and 0 from J; bases not matched to a gene: 12. CDR3 in DNA: TGTGCCAGCAGCGCCCCTAGCGGGCTAGCGGGCTCCTACAATGAGCAGTTCTTC. Protein: CASSAPSGLAGSYNEQFF.

The V gene is TRBV18, the J gene TRBJ1-1; no reliable D call. This CDR3 is built from 14 residues. Germline lookup yields CDR1 KGHSH and CDR2 LQKENI. Trimming took 6 bases from V and 1 from J, leaving 12 bases between them. The CDR3 sequence: CASSLATGNTEAFF. CDR3 sequence (DNA): TGTGCCAGCTCGCTAGCCACGGGGAACACTGAAGCTTTCTTT. Supplemented by reference TRBV18 and TRBJ1-1, the full variable domain reads NAGVMQNPRHLVRRRGQEARLRCSPMKGHSHVYWYRQLPEEGLKFMVYLQKENIIDESGMPKERFSAEFPKEGPSILRIQQVVRGDSAAYFCASSLATGNTEAFFGQGTRLTVV.

The gene calls are TRBV11-2 and TRBJ2-6, with D perhaps matching TRBD1 (6 bases). Germline V CDR1 and CDR2: SGHAT, FQNNGV. CDR3 length equals 19 residues. Trimming took 5 bases from V and 2 from J, leaving 22 bases between them. The CDR3 DNA is TGTGCCAGCAGCAGTTATAAACAGGGCCCCTCGCCTGGGGCCAACGTCCTGACTTTC. The encoded protein is CASSSYKQGPSPGANVLTF. The full variable domain, with the rest looked up from reference TRBV11-2 and TRBJ2-6, is EAGVAQSPRYKIIEKRQSVAFWCNPISGHATLYWYQQILGQGPKLLIQFQNNGVVDDSQLPKDRFSAERLKGVDSTLKIQPAKLEDSAVYLCASSSYKQGPSPGANVLTFGAGSRLTVL.

V gene TRBV4-3 combines with J gene TRBJ2-7; D gene unclear. With 2 bases removed from V and 0 bases from J, the gap between germline ends came to 8 bases. Germline CDR1 and CDR2: LGHNA and YSLEER. The CDR3 runs to 14 residues. DNA for the CDR3: TGCGCCAGCAGCCAAAGCCCAAGCTCCTACGAGCAGTACTTC. Amino acid sequence: CASSQSPSSYEQYF.

The chain couples TRBV9 to TRBJ2-1; D might be TRBD1 or TRBD2, each matching 6 bases. V was trimmed by 3 bases and J by 15 bases, leaving 19 bases between them. The CDR3 runs 13 residues. The germline gives CDR1 SGDLS, CDR2 YYNGEE. The CDR3 here is CASSDTSGGGRFF. The CDR3 nucleotides read TGTGCCAGCAGCGACACGAGCGGAGGGGGTCGGTTCTTC.

This chain connects TRBV19 to TRBJ1-5; D may be TRBD1 (6 bases). V was cut by 0 bases and J by 4 bases, with 19 bases left in between. The CDR3 is 18 residues long. Germline V gene lookup returns CDR1 LNHDA and CDR2 SQIVND (reference sequence). CDR3 residues: CASSIDGFVQGPNQPQHF. CDR3 DNA: TGTGCCAGTAGTATAGATGGGTTTGTGCAGGGGCCTAATCAGCCCCAGCATTTT.

The chain recombines TRBV5-1 with TRBJ2-7, with D possibly matching TRBD1 (7 bases). Looked up from germline, CDR1 is SGHRS and CDR2 is YFSETQ. The CDR3 totals 14 residues. Trimming took off 4 bases at V and 5 bases at J, with 16 bases between the two ends. The CDR3 reads CASSHKQGGDEQYF. The CDR3 coding sequence is TGCGCCAGCAGCCACAAGCAGGGGGGCGACGAGCAGTACTTC.

The rearrangement links TRBV5-1 to TRBJ2-7, with 8 positions matching TRBD2. Trimming took 3 bases from V and 2 from J; bases not matched to a gene: 7. CDR3 size: 15 residues. The V gene's germline CDR1 is SGHRS and CDR2 YFSETQ. CDR3 region: CASSSSGSMTYEQYF. For the CDR3, the DNA is TGCGCCAGCAGCTCGAGCGGGAGCATGACCTACGAGCAGTACTTC.

This sequence joins TRBV9 and TRBJ2-1; D is uncertain. CDR1 is SGDLS, CDR2 YYNGEE, per germline. The V end was cut by 0 bases, the J end by 9 bases, with 16 bases between. There are 15 residues in the CDR3. The CDR3 is CASSVVGQPAGEQFF. DNA of the CDR3: TGTGCCAGCAGCGTAGTAGGCCAACCAGCTGGTGAGCAGTTCTTC.

In regard to this clone: The same CDR3 also results from other DNA sequences found in this sample. This sequence joins TRBV7-2 and TRBJ1-1; D unresolved. The CDR3 contains 13 residues. Trimming stripped 2 bases from V and 1 base from J, with 5 bases between. Germline CDR1 is SGHTA and CDR2 is FQGNSA. The chain's CDR3 is CASSLTPNTEAFF. The CDR3, as DNA: TGTGCCAGCAGCTTAACGCCGAACACTGAAGCTTTCTTT.

The chain combines TRBV5-1 with TRBJ2-7; 10 bases are a match to TRBD2. Trimming took 2 bases from V and 7 from J; bases not matched to a gene: 9. Germline CDR1 reads SGHRS; CDR2 reads YFSETQ. This CDR3 comprises 15 residues. CDR3 sequence: CASSFQAGGPREQYF. Here the CDR3 DNA reads TGCGCCAGCAGCTTTCAAGCGGGAGGGCCGAGAGAGCAGTACTTC.

This sequence joins TRBV6-1 and TRBJ2-3, with D tentatively TRBD1 or TRBD2 (6 bases each). V gave up 5 bases and J gave up 6 bases, with 15 bases separating them. The CDR3 consists of 14 residues. CDR1 is MNHNS, CDR2 SASEGT, per germline. The CDR3 sequence is CASSRGPTRDTQYF. The CDR3 coding sequence is TGTGCCAGCAGTCGGGGGCCAACCCGGGATACGCAGTATTTT.

Notes on this clone: Within the sample, other DNA sequences also encode this same CDR3. J is TRBJ2-7 and V is TRBV19; no definite D call. CDR1 and CDR2 (germline): LNHDA, SQIVND (reference sequence). The V end lost 3 bases, the J end lost 1 base, and 13 bases lay between the germline ends. This CDR3 has 15 residues. The CDR3 coding sequence is TGTGCCAGTAGTATTTTAGACGGATCATCCTACGAGCAGTACTTC. This codes for CASSILDGSSYEQYF.

V usage is TRBV6-5 and J usage is TRBJ1-6, with 8 positions matching TRBD1. The length of the CDR3 is 14 residues. Trimming removed 6 bases from V and 5 bases from J; junction bases left unmatched: 3. Germline lookup yields CDR1 MNHEY and CDR2 SVGAGI. The DNA for the CDR3 is TGTGCCAGCAGGGGACAGGAGGATAATTCACCCCTCCACTTT. Amino acid sequence: CASRGQEDNSPLHF.

The chain carries TRBV2 and TRBJ2-2; 9 bases line up with TRBD2. The length of the CDR3 is 17 residues. Germline assignment: CDR1 SNHLY and CDR2 FYNNEI. V shed 1 base and J 6 bases; nucleotides not matched to a gene: 9. The CDR3 region is CASSEGRRSGRSGELFF. The CDR3 coding sequence is TGTGCCAGCAGTGAAGGGCGTCGAAGCGGGAGGTCCGGGGAGCTGTTTTTT.

Worth noting for this clone: Additional DNA sequences in this sample encode the identical CDR3. The genes are TRBV2 and TRBJ2-7, with no clear D. V lost 8 bases and J 0 bases, leaving 5 bases between the germline ends. Germline-derived CDR1 and CDR2 are SNHLY and FYNNEI. The CDR3 is 11 residues long. This CDR3 is CASSVSYEQYF. CDR3 DNA sequence: TGTGCCAGCTCGGTCTCCTACGAGCAGTACTTC.